This T cell receptor (beta chain) is from a study of CD8+ T cells in alopecia areata. Looking at the study overall: The duration of tofacitinib was 6 to 18 months, with 6 months off drug afterward.

The CDR3 runs 15 residues. Germline assignment: CDR1 MNHEY and CDR2 SVGAGI. Trimming stripped 7 bases from V and 4 bases from J, with 19 bases between. Sequencing used cDNA as its template, made by extracting RNA and reverse transcribing it. TCRdb's table, derived via immunoSEQ multiplex PCR, lists solely in-frame clones and lacks some. The sample includes some 130,000 clones, roughly three fifths of them seen just once. This clonotype originated in a human donor with alopecia areata. The specimen was CD4+ T cells sorted from blood, collected at week 0. This chain joins TRBV6-5 and TRBJ1-2; no definite D call. CDR3 nucleotides: TGTGCCAGCATAAAGACCCTCGCCCCCGGCTATGGCTACACCTTC. Amino acid sequence: CASIKTLAPGYGYTF.